The rows below give T cell receptor beta chains drawn from one sample of a study of tumor-infiltrating lymphocytes in primary liver carcinoma. TCRdb used MiXCR to reprocess the multiplex PCR reads, holding one entry per CDR3 protein. The sample has fewer than 250,000 distinct CDR3 sequences; around four fifths are singletons. Source material: tumor tissue from primary liver carcinoma. The source of these receptors is a man between 35 and 55 years old with primary liver carcinoma and hepatitis B virus infection. Each CDR3 is given with its conserved first and last residue. D genes are given only for firm matches. Expanded clones get a size class; other rows say once, few or many, or leave the size out.

TRBV6-6,NA,NA,TRBJ2-7,14,TGTACCAGCAGTTACTCTGGCAGGTTCGGCGAACAGTACTTC,CTSSYSGRFGEQYF
TRBV5-4,TRBD1,once,TRBJ2-5,13,TGTCCCAGCAGCTCGGACAGGGTAGGGACCCAGTACTTC,CPSSSDRVGTQYF
TRBV12-3/TRBV12-4,NA,NA,TRBJ2-1,12,TGTGTCAGCAGTCTAGATAACATTGAGCAGTTCTTC,CVSSLDNIEQFF
TRBV6-1,NA,once,TRBJ2-2,13,TGTACCAGCAGTGATGGCTGGGCCGGGGAGCTGTCTTTT,CTSSDGWAGELSF
TRBV14,NA,many,TRBJ2-3,16,TGTGCCAGCAGCCAAGATTCAGGACTCAACACAGATACGCAGTATTTT,CASSQDSGLNTDTQYF
TRBV7-9,TRBD1,many,TRBJ2-1,18,TGTGCCAGCAGCTCCATCCTCAACAGGGGCAAGACCTACAATGAGCAGTTCTTC,CASSSILNRGKTYNEQFF
TRBV11-3,NA,NA,TRBJ2-2,14,TGTGCCAGCAGCTCAGACGCGAACACCGGTGAGCTGTTTTTT,CASSSDANTGELFF
TRBV5-6,NA,NA,TRBJ2-7,12,TGTGCCAGCAGAATCGGGGAAAACGGGCAGTACTTC,CASRIGENGQYF
TRBV6-2/TRBV6-3,TRBD2,NA,TRBJ2-7,15,TGTGCCAGTAGTTACCTTTGGACTAGCAGGTACGAGCAGTACTTC,CASSYLWTSRYEQYF
TRBV29-1,NA,NA,TRBJ1-1,14,TGCAGCGTTGAACTTGGCCACATGAACATTGAAGCTTTCTTT,CSVELGHMNIEAFF
TRBV6-6,NA,NA,TRBJ2-7,14,TGTGCCAGGTTTCGGGACACCTTCTCCTACGAGCAGTACTTC,CARFRDTFSYEQYF
TRBV7-2,TRBD2,NA,TRBJ2-7,15,TGTGCCAGCAGCCCCCGTGGCGGGAGGTTCAACGGGCAGTACTTC,CASSPRGGRFNGQYF
TRBV29-1,NA,once,TRBJ2-3,15,TGCAACGCTGAGGGCGGGGCCGGCATCACAGATAAGCAGTATTTT,CNAEGGAGITDKQYF
TRBV6-1,NA,NA,TRBJ1-5,14,TGTGCCAGCAGGATTGGGATAGGCAAACAGCCCCAGCATTTT,CASRIGIGKQPQHF
TRBV11-2,NA,NA,TRBJ2-7,12,TGTGCCAACAGTCCCGGGGGCTACGACCAGTACTTT,CANSPGGYDQYF
TRBV18,NA,NA,TRBJ1-1,15,TGTGCCAGCTCACGAAGCCAGGACATGAACACTGAAGCTTTCTTT,CASSRSQDMNTEAFF
TRBV7-3,TRBD2,NA,TRBJ2-3,18,TGTGCCAGCAGCTTAGGGGGACTAGAGGGAGAAGGTGCAGATACGCAGTATTTT,CASSLGGLEGEGADTQYF
TRBV6-2/TRBV6-3,TRBD2,NA,TRBJ2-1,15,TGTGCCAGCGGCCCGGCAGCGGGAGGTTACATTGAGCAGTTCTTC,CASGPAAGGYIEQFF
TRBV6-2/TRBV6-3,NA,NA,TRBJ2-7,15,TGTTCCAGGATTAAGGCCAGCGGTAGGTCCTACAAGCAGTACTTC,CSRIKASGRSYKQYF
TRBV28,TRBD1,NA,TRBJ2-7,14,TGTGCCTGCACCGTAGGGGACAGAGCGTACGAGCAGTACTTC,CACTVGDRAYEQYF
TRBV6-2/TRBV6-3,TRBD1,NA,TRBJ2-7,14,TGTGCCAGCAGCCTCCGGGACAGGGTCCACGAGTGGTACTTC,CASSLRDRVHEWYF
TRBV4-1,TRBD2,NA,TRBJ2-1,16,TGCGCCAGTAGCCCCGAACTAGCGAGGGCTTACAATGAGCAGTCCTTC,CASSPELARAYNEQSF
TRBV6-5,TRBD2,NA,TRBJ2-5,14,TGTGCCAGCAGCTACGCGGGGGGCGAGGAGACCCAGTACTTC,CASSYAGGEETQYF
TRBV6-2/TRBV6-3,NA,NA,TRBJ2-7,13,TGTGCCAGCAGCTACAAGGTACGCTACGAGCAGTACTTC,CASSYKVRYEQYF
TRBV29-1,NA,NA,TRBJ1-2,10,TGCAGCGTTGGTGCTTATGACTACAGCTTC,CSVGAYDYSF
TRBV20-1,TRBD1,few,TRBJ2-1,16,TGCAGTGCTAGAGGCACTACAGGGGCACTTTACAATGAGCAGTTCTTC,CSARGTTGALYNEQFF
TRBV11-2,NA,NA,TRBJ1-1,13,TGTACCAGCAGGTTGGGGGGGAACACTGAGGCTTTCTTT,CTSRLGGNTEAFF
TRBV12-3/TRBV12-4,NA,NA,TRBJ1-3,16,TGTGCCAGCAATCTTGACCAACGCATCTCTGGAAACACCATATATTTT,CASNLDQRISGNTIYF